This TCR beta chain was retrieved from a study of blood T cells in healthy people across ages. J lost 4 bases, V lost 2 bases, and 8 bases had no gene match. This CDR3 is 15 amino acids long. Germline CDR1 SGHTA, CDR2 FQGNSA. Broader study findings: It was held that the diversity estimates obtained from one million T cells were underestimates.

Together with a sample-barcoded 5' primer, a J-beta primer mix was included in a second PCR lasting about 6 to 11 cycles. Each cDNA was tagged by a template-switch adaptor containing 12 random nucleotides. TCRdb fed the 5' RACE reads into MiXCR, producing one record per CDR3 protein. The sample has a few hundred thousand distinct CDR3 sequences, approximately 30% seen once; the top ten hold under 20%. At least ten counts were recorded for this clonotype. What it binds is unknown. This TCR derives from a woman between 65 and 79 years old in good health. Sequencing was done on a sample of blood. The chain combines TRBV7-2 with TRBJ2-7; 7 bases match TRBD1. As DNA, the CDR3 is TGTGCCAGCAGCTTAATTTCCGGGACAGCGTACGAGCAGTACTTC. This translates into CASSLISGTAYEQYF.